This TCR beta chain was observed in a study of blood T cell repertoires in COVID-19. For the study at large: Both acute and convalescent COVID-19 samples were obtained from the United States, Italy and Spain. From T cells, B-cell-depleted T cells, or PBMCs came the material, which was cDNA or gDNA.

In the original workflow: The authors estimated nucleated cell counts from reference gene primer amplification. Libraries were prepared by immunoSEQ multiplex PCR; TCRdb keeps only in-frame clonotypes and omits some of them. V and J calls and clone size are as listed in that table; D and trimming were resolved from the DNA. The data show under 350,000 clones, 70% to 90% seen once. V shed 4 bases, J shed 6 bases, and the junction held 9 bases outside the gene matches. The CDR3 is made up of 15 amino acids. Germline V gene lookup returns CDR1 KGHDR and CDR2 SFDVKD. The sample comprised peripheral blood. The source of this sequence is a woman in her seventies with acute or convalescent COVID-19. This chain links TRBV24-1 with TRBJ2-3; 7 nucleotides match TRBD2. The chain's CDR3 is CATSDPGGTGDTQYF. CDR3 coding DNA: TGTGCCACCAGTGACCCGGGGGGAACGGGCGATACGCAGTATTTT.